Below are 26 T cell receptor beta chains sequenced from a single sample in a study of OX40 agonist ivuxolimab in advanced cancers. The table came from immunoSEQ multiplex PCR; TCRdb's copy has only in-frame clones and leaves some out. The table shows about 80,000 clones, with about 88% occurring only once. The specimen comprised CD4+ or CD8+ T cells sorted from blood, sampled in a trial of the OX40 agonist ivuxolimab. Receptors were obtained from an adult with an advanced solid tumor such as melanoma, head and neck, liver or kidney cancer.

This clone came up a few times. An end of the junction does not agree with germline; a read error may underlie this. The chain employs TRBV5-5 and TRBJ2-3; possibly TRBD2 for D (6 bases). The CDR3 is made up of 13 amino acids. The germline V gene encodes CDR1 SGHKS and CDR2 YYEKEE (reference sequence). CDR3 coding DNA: TGTGCCAGCAGCCTTATAGCGGAGGATACACAGTATTTT. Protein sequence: CASSLIAEDTQYF.

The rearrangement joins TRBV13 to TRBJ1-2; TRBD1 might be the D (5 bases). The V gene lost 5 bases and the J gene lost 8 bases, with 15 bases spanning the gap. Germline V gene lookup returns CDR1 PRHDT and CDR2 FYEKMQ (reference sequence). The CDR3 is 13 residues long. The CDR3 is CASSDSARGGYTF. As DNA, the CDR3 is TGTGCCAGCAGCGACAGTGCTCGAGGCGGCTACACCTTC. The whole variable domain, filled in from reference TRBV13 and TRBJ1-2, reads AAGVIQSPRHLIKEKRETATLKCYPIPRHDTVYWYQQGPGQDPQFLISFYEKMQSDKGSIPDRFSAQQFSDYHSELNMSSLELGDSALYFCASSDSARGGYTFGSGTRLTVV.

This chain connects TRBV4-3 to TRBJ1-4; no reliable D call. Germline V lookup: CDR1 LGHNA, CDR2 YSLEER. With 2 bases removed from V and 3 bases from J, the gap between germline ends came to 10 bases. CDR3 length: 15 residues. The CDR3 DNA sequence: TGCGCCAGCAGCCAACGTTCGTTGGCTAATGAAAAACTGTTTTTT. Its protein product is CASSQRSLANEKLFF.

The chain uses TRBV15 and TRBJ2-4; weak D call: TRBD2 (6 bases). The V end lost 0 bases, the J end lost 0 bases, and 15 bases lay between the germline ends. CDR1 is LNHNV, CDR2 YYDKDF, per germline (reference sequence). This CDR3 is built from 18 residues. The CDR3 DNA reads TGTGCCACCAGCAGAGAGGCGGGGAGTTCTGTAGCCAAAAACATTCAGTACTTC. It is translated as CATSREAGSSVAKNIQYF.

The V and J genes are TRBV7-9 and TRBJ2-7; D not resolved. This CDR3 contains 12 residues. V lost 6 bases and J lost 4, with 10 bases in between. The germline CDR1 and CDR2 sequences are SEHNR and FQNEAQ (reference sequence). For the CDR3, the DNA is TGTGCCAGCAGTGACATATCTTACGAGCAGTACTTC. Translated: CASSDISYEQYF.

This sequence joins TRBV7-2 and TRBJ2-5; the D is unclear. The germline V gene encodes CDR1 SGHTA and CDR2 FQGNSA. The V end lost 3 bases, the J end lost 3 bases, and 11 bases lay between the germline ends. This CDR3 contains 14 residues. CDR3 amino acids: CASSFNRGKETQYF. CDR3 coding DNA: TGTGCCAGCAGCTTCAACAGAGGAAAAGAGACCCAGTACTTC.

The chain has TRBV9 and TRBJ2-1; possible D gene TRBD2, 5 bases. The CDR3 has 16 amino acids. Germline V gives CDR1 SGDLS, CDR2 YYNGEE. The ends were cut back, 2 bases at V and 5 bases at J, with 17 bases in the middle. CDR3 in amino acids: CASSVLRTGVNNEQFF. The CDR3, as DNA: TGTGCCAGCAGCGTTCTTAGGACCGGGGTGAACAATGAGCAGTTCTTC.

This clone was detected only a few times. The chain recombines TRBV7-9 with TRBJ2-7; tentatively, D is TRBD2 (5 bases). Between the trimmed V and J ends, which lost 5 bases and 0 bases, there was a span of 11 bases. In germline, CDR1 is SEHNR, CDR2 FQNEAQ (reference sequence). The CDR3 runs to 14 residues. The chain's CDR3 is CASSTSGNSYEQYF. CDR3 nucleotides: TGTGCCAGCAGCACATCCGGGAACTCCTACGAGCAGTACTTC.

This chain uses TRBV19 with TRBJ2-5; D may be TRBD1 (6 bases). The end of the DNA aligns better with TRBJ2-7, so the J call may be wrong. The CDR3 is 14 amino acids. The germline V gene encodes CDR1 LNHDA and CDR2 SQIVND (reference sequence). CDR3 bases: TGTGCCAGTAGTATGCAGGGGCGGATGAACGAGCAGTACTTC. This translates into CASSMQGRMNEQYF.

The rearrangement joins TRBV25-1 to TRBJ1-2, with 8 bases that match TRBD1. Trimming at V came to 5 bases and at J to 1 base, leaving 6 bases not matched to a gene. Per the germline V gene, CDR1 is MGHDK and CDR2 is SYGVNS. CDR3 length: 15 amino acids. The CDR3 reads CASSSTQGDNYGYTF. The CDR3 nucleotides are TGTGCCAGCAGTTCCACACAGGGGGATAACTATGGCTACACCTTC.

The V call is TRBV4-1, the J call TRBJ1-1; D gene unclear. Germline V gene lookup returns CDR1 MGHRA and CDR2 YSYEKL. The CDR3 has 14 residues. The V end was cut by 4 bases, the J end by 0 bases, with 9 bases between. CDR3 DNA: TGCGCCAGCAGCCCCCGGGCGCTGAACACTGAAGCTTTCTTT. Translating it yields CASSPRALNTEAFF.

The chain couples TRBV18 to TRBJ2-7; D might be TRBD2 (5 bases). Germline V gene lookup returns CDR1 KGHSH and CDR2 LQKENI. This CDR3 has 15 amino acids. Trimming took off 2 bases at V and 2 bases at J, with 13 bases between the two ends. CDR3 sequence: CASSPEPGFAYEQYF. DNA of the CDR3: TGTGCCAGCTCACCAGAGCCGGGGTTCGCCTACGAGCAGTACTTC.

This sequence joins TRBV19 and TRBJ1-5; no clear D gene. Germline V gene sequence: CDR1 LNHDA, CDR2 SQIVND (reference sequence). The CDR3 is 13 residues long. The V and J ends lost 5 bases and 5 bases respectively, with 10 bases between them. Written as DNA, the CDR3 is TGTGCCAGTAGTCCGAGGTGGGATCAGCCCCAGCATTTT. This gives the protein CASSPRWDQPQHF. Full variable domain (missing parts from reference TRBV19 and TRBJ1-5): DGGITQSPKYLFRKEGQNVTLSCEQNLNHDAMYWYRQDPGQGLRLIYYSQIVNDFQKGDIAEGYSVSREKKESFPLTVTSAQKNPTAFYLCASSPRWDQPQHFGDGTRLSIL.

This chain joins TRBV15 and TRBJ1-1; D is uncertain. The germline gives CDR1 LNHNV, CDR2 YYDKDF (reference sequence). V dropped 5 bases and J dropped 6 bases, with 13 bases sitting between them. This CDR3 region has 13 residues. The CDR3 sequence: CATSRLERAEAFF. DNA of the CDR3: TGTGCCACCAGCCGACTAGAGAGGGCTGAAGCTTTCTTT.

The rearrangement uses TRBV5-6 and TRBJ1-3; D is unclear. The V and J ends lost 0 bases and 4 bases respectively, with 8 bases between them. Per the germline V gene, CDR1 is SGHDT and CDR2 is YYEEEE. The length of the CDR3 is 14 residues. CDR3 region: CASSLEAAGNTIYF. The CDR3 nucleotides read TGTGCCAGCAGCTTGGAAGCAGCAGGAAACACCATATATTTT.

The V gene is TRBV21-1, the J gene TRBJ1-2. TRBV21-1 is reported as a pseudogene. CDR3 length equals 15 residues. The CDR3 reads CASILTPYTNYGYTF. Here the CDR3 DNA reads TGTGCCAGCATCCTAACTCCCTATACTAACTATGGCTACACCTTC.

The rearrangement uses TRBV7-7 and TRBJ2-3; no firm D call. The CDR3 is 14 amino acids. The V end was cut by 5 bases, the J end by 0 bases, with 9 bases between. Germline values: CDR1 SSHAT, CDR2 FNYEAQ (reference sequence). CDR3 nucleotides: TGTGCCAGCAGCGTCGCTGAGAGCACAGATACGCAGTATTTT. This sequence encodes CASSVAESTDTQYF.

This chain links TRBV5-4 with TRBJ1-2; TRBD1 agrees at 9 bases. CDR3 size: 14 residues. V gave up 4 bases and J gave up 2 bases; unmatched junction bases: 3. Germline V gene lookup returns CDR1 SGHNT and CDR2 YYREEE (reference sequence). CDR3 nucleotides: TGTGCCAGCAGCAATGGACAGGGGAACTATGGCTACACCTTC. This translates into CASSNGQGNYGYTF. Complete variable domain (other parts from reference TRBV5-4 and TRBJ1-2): ETGVTQSPTHLIKTRGQQVTLRCSSQSGHNTVSWYQQALGQGPQFIFQYYREEENGRGNFPPRFSGLQFPNYSSELNVNALELDDSALYLCASSNGQGNYGYTFGSGTRLTVV.

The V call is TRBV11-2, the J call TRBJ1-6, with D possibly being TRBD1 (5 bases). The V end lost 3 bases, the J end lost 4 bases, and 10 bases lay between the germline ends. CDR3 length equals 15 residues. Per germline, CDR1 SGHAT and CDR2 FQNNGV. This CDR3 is CASSLGTAYNSPLHF. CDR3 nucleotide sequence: TGTGCCAGCAGCTTGGGGACCGCGTATAATTCACCCCTCCACTTT.

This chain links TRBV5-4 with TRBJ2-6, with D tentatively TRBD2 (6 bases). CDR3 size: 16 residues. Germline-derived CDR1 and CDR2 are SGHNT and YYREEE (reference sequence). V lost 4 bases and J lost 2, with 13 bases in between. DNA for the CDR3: TGTGCCAGCAGCCAACTACCGGGAGCTGGGGCCAACGTCCTGACTTTC. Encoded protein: CASSQLPGAGANVLTF.

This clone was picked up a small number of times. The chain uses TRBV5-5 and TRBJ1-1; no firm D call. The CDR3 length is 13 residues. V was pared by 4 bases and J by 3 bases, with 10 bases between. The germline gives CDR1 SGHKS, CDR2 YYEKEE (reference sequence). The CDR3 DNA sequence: TGTGCCAGCAGCCTGGGTCAGGACACTGAAGCTTTCTTT. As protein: CASSLGQDTEAFF.

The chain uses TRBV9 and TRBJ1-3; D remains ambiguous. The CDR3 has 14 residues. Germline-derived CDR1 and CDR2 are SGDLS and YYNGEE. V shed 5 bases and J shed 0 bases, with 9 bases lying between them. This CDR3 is CASSNWISGNTIYF. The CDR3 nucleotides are TGTGCCAGCAGTAATTGGATCTCTGGAAACACCATATATTTT.

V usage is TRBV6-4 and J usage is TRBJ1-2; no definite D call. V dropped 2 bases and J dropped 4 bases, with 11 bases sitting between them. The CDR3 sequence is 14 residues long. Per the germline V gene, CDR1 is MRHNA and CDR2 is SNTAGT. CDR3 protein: CASSDEPGPYGYTF. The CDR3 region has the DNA TGTGCCAGCAGTGACGAACCGGGTCCCTATGGCTACACCTTC.

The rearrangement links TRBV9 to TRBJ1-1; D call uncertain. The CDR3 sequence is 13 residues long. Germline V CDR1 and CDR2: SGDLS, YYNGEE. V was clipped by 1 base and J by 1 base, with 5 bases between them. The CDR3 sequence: CASSVLTNTEAFF. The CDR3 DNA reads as TGTGCCAGCAGCGTACTCACGAACACTGAAGCTTTCTTT.

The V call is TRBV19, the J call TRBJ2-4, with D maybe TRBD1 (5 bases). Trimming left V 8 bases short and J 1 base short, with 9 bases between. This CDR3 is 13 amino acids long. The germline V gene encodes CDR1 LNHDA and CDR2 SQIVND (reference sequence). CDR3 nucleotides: TGTGCCAGTTCGACAGCCGCCAAAAACATTCAGTACTTC. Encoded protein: CASSTAAKNIQYF.

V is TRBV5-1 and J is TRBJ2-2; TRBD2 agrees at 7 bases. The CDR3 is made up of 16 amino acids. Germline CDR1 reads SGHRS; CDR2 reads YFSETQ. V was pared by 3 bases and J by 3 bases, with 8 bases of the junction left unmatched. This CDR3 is CASSWTSLRDTGELFF. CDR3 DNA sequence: TGCGCCAGCAGCTGGACTAGTTTGAGGGACACCGGGGAGCTGTTTTTT.